This TCR beta chain was identified during a study of T cells in Graves' hyperthyroidism and ophthalmopathy. Germline-derived CDR1 and CDR2 are DFQATT and SNEGSKA (reference sequence). Unmatched junction bases numbered 6, after V lost 3 bases and J lost 2 bases. This CDR3 has 15 amino acids. Using RNA transcripts as the source, TCR beta CDR3 regions were amplified. Carried out on the TCR CDR3, a first-round RT-PCR used the HTBI primer set. TCRdb processed the multiplex PCR reads anew with MiXCR; each CDR3 protein has one entry. This sample has over 550,000 distinct CDR3 sequences, with 16% found just once. This clonotype showed up just a few times. The antigen remains unidentified. Findings of the study overall: Blood shared most expanded thyroid clonotypes above 0.001. Onset of ophthalmopathy came a median 6.5 months after the model predicted it.

Patients were aged 18 to 65, had disease duration under 2 months, and had newly diagnosed hyperthyroidism. Exclusion of patients followed from uncontrolled infection, other autoimmune disease, pregnancy or lactation. The chain employs TRBV20-1 and TRBJ2-2, with 7 bases matching TRBD1. Specimen: blood. The clonotype comes from a woman younger than 35 with Graves' hyperthyroidism. The CDR3 protein is CSASYRDRNTGELFF. The DNA for the CDR3 is TGCAGTGCTAGTTACCGGGACAGAAACACCGGGGAGCTGTTTTTT.